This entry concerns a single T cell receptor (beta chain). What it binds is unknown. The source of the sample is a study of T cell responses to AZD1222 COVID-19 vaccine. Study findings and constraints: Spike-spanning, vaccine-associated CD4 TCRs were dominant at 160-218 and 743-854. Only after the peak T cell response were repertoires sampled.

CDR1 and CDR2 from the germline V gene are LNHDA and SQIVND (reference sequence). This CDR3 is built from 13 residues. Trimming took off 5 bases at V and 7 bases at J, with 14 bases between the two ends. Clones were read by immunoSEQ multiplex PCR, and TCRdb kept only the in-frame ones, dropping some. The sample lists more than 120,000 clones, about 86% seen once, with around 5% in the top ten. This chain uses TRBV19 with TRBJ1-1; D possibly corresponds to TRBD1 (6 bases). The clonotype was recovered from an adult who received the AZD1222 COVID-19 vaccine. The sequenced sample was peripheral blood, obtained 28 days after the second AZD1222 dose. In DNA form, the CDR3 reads TGTGCCAGTAGTTACAGGGCGGGGGGTGAAGCTTTCTTT. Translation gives CASSYRAGGEAFF. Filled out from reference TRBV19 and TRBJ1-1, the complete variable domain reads DGGITQSPKYLFRKEGQNVTLSCEQNLNHDAMYWYRQDPGQGLRLIYYSQIVNDFQKGDIAEGYSVSREKKESFPLTVTSAQKNPTAFYLCASSYRAGGEAFFGQGTRLTVV.